The rows below give T cell receptor beta chains drawn from one sample of a study of shared clonotypes between healthy human individuals. The table came from immunoSEQ multiplex PCR; TCRdb's copy has only in-frame clones and leaves some out. The sample holds roughly 1,500,000 clones, 95% to 99% seen once. Sequencing was carried out using naive CD4+ T cells sorted from blood. The receptors were sampled from a man younger than 40 in good health. Each CDR3 is given with its conserved first and last residue. The D gene is left open where the match is weak.

V: TRBV7-2
J: TRBJ2-5
D: TRBD1
DNA: TGTGCCAGCAGCCCGGGGACAGTCCAAGAGACCCAGTACTTC
CDR3: CASSPGTVQETQYF

V: TRBV11-3
J: TRBJ2-5
D: TRBD2
DNA: TGTGCCAGCAGCTTAGGACTAGCGGGTATCCAAGAGACCCAGTACTTC
CDR3: CASSLGLAGIQETQYF

V: TRBV2
J: TRBJ2-2
D: TRBD1
DNA: TGTGCCAGCAGTGTCAGGGGGATGGAAGGCGGGGAGCTGTTTTTT
CDR3: CASSVRGMEGGELFF

V: TRBV7-9
J: TRBJ2-7
D: NA
DNA: TGTGCCAGCAGCGAAAGTGGGGCCGAGCAGTACTTC
CDR3: CASSESGAEQYF

V: TRBV5-1
J: TRBJ1-5
D: NA
DNA: TGCGCCAGCAGCCCGGCAGGGGGCAATCAGCCCCAGCATTTT
CDR3: CASSPAGGNQPQHF

V: TRBV18
J: TRBJ1-2
D: NA
DNA: TGTGCCAGCTCATCTGACTCCTATGGCTACACCTTC
CDR3: CASSSDSYGYTF

V: TRBV2
J: TRBJ1-5
D: TRBD1
DNA: TGTGCCAGCAGACGGACAGGTGTTGATCAGCCCCAGCATTTT
CDR3: CASRRTGVDQPQHF

V: TRBV27
J: TRBJ2-7
D: TRBD2
DNA: TGTGCCAGCAGTCCCCCTATTCCGGGACTAGCGGGAATTGGCGAGCAGTACTTC
CDR3: CASSPPIPGLAGIGEQYF

V: TRBV9
J: TRBJ1-3
D: NA
DNA: TGTGCCAGCAGCGTAGGTTCCCGGGTTGGCTCTGGAAACACCATATATTTT
CDR3: CASSVGSRVGSGNTIYF

V: TRBV5-4
J: TRBJ2-1
D: NA
DNA: TGTGCCAGCAGCTTGGTGGACCCCTACAATGAGCAGTTCTTC
CDR3: CASSLVDPYNEQFF

V: TRBV7-3
J: TRBJ2-2
D: NA
DNA: TGTGCCAGCAGCTTACTGGGTCCGGATATCACGGTGGGGGAGCTGTTTTTT
CDR3: CASSLLGPDITVGELFF

V: TRBV4-1
J: TRBJ2-2
D: TRBD1
DNA: TGCGCCAGCAGCCCACCGGGACAGGGTATAAACACCGGGGAGCTGTTTTTT
CDR3: CASSPPGQGINTGELFF

V: TRBV2
J: TRBJ2-5
D: TRBD2
DNA: TGTGCCAGCAGTGTGGGGGGGGAGACCCAGTACTTC
CDR3: CASSVGGETQYF

V: TRBV9
J: TRBJ1-3
D: TRBD1
DNA: TGTGCCAGCAGCGGACAGGGGGGATCTGGAAACACCATATATTTT
CDR3: CASSGQGGSGNTIYF

V: TRBV29-1
J: TRBJ1-5
D: NA
DNA: TGCAGCGTTGCCAGGGGCGGCAATCAGCCCCAGCATTTT
CDR3: CSVARGGNQPQHF

V: TRBV29-1
J: TRBJ2-2
D: NA
DNA: TGCAGCGTAAGGAACTCGGCGGTCGGGGAGCTGTTTTTT
CDR3: CSVRNSAVGELFF

V: TRBV6-5
J: TRBJ2-2
D: TRBD1
DNA: TGTGCCAGCGGTTCCGGGACAGGGGGCACCGGGGAGCTGTTTTTT
CDR3: CASGSGTGGTGELFF

V: TRBV7-9
J: TRBJ2-7
D: NA
DNA: TGTGCCAGCAGCTTCACGAACGGACTGGCTCTCGAGCAGTACTTC
CDR3: CASSFTNGLALEQYF

V: TRBV13
J: TRBJ2-3
D: TRBD1
DNA: TGTGCCAGCAGCTTCAGGGGGCGCACAGATACGCAGTATTTT
CDR3: CASSFRGRTDTQYF

V: TRBV6-5
J: TRBJ2-7
D: TRBD2
DNA: TGTGCCAGCAGTTCCGGACTAGCGGGCGGGGAGCAGTACTTC
CDR3: CASSSGLAGGEQYF

V: TRBV5-1
J: TRBJ2-7
D: NA
DNA: TGCGCCAGCAGCTTGGACGTGACCTCCTACGAGCAGTACTTC
CDR3: CASSLDVTSYEQYF

V: TRBV7-9
J: TRBJ2-1
D: NA
DNA: TGTGCCAGCAGCTCGACGCCGGCCAAAGGCCCCCTTTACAATGAGCAGTTCTTC
CDR3: CASSSTPAKGPLYNEQFF